Below are 17 T cell receptor beta chains sequenced from a single sample in a study of blood T cell repertoires in COVID-19. Here immunoSEQ multiplex PCR was the method, and the copy in TCRdb shows in-frame clones only, minus some. Found here are 120,000 or so clones, around 82% of them singletons; the top ten hold about an eighth. Sequencing was carried out using peripheral blood. The receptors were sampled from a human donor in a cohort sampled during active COVID-19.

Only a few counts were recorded for this clone. The chain links TRBV2 to TRBJ1-5; maybe TRBD1 (6 bases). The CDR3 has 13 residues. The V end was cut by 8 bases, the J end by 7 bases, with 15 bases between. Germline loops: CDR1 SNHLY, CDR2 FYNNEI. This chain's CDR3 is CASGQEGVQPQHF. The CDR3 coding sequence is TGTGCCAGCGGCCAAGAGGGGGTACAGCCCCAGCATTTT.

The rearrangement uses TRBV29-1 and TRBJ1-4; D uncertain. The CDR3 is 13 amino acids. Germline values: CDR1 SQVTM, CDR2 ANQGSEA. V was cut by 0 bases and J by 7 bases, with 9 bases left in between. The DNA of the CDR3 is TGCAGCGTTGAAGATGCCCCGGGTGAAAAACTGTTTTTT. Protein product: CSVEDAPGEKLFF.

The chain couples TRBV20-1 to TRBJ2-2, with no clear D. Trimming stripped 3 bases from V and 2 bases from J, with 10 bases between. CDR1 is DFQATT and CDR2 is SNEGSKA in the germline V gene (reference sequence). The CDR3 consists of 14 residues. For the CDR3, the DNA is TGCAGTGCTAGTAGACAACGTAACACCGGGGAGCTGTTTTTT. Translated, it gives CSASRQRNTGELFF.

The chain is built from TRBV4-2 and TRBJ2-3; the D gene is possibly TRBD2 (7 bases). CDR1 is LGHNA, CDR2 YNFKEQ, per germline. The length of the CDR3 is 16 residues. Trimming removed 0 bases at V and 1 base at J, with 11 bases between. CDR3 region: CASSQESGGGTDTQYF. DNA for the CDR3: TGTGCCAGCAGCCAAGAATCGGGGGGCGGCACAGATACGCAGTATTTT.

The V and J genes are TRBV19 and TRBJ2-5; 10 nucleotides agree with TRBD2. In germline, CDR1 is LNHDA, CDR2 SQIVND (reference sequence). The length of the CDR3 is 16 residues. J lost 1 base, V lost 5 bases, and 7 bases had no gene match. CDR3 in DNA: TGTGCCAGTAGTTTCTCCCGGACTAGCGGCCAAGAGACCCAGTACTTC. Amino acids: CASSFSRTSGQETQYF. Complete variable domain (other parts from reference TRBV19 and TRBJ2-5): DGGITQSPKYLFRKEGQNVTLSCEQNLNHDAMYWYRQDPGQGLRLIYYSQIVNDFQKGDIAEGYSVSREKKESFPLTVTSAQKNPTAFYLCASSFSRTSGQETQYFGPGTRLLVL.

The chain has TRBV4-3 and TRBJ2-3; the match to TRBD2 covers 7 bases. V trimming: 5 bases; J trimming: 1 base; junction bases outside the gene matches: 3. The CDR3 runs to 14 residues. In germline, CDR1 is LGHNA, CDR2 YSLEER. CDR3 residues: CASSGLAGTDTQYF. DNA of the CDR3: TGCGCCAGCAGCGGGCTAGCGGGCACAGATACGCAGTATTTT.

This clone was detected only a few times. This chain links TRBV7-9 with TRBJ1-1; 7 nucleotides align to TRBD1. The CDR3 has 14 amino acids. V lost 4 bases, J lost 0 bases, and 2 bases stayed unmatched. The germline V gene encodes CDR1 SEHNR and CDR2 FQNEAQ (reference sequence). CDR3 loop: CASSSTGMNTEAFF. In nucleotides, the CDR3 is TGTGCCAGCAGCTCGACAGGGATGAACACTGAAGCTTTCTTT.

The chain joins TRBV4-1 to TRBJ2-5; TRBD1 agrees at 11 bases. This CDR3 has 17 amino acids. V dropped 1 base and J dropped 0; count of bases not matched to a gene: 4. CDR1 is MGHRA and CDR2 is YSYEKL in the germline V gene. CDR3 loop: CASSQGTGGRYQETQYF. Here the CDR3 DNA reads TGCGCCAGCAGCCAAGGGACAGGGGGCCGGTACCAAGAGACCCAGTACTTC.

The CDR3 is CASSDSTGAQETQYF. DNA for the CDR3: TGCGCCAGCAGCGACAGTACAGGGGCGCAAGAGACCCAGTACTTC. The V and J genes are TRBV5-1 and TRBJ2-5; TRBD1 matches at 7 bases. V lost 4 bases and J lost 2; bases outside the gene matches: 8. The CDR3 loop spans 15 amino acids. Germline loops: CDR1 SGHRS, CDR2 YFSETQ.

The chain links TRBV4-3 to TRBJ1-5; no firm D call. Germline CDR1 and CDR2: LGHNA and YSLEER. This CDR3 contains 16 residues. Trimming pared 0 bases from V and 2 bases from J, leaving 11 bases between. In nucleotides, the CDR3 is TGCGCCAGCAGCCAAGATCCTCCGGGAGGCAATCAGCCCCAGCATTTT. Its translation is CASSQDPPGGNQPQHF.

This sequence joins TRBV7-9 and TRBJ1-2; the match to TRBD1 covers 9 bases. Per the germline V gene, CDR1 is SEHNR and CDR2 is FQNEAQ (reference sequence). CDR3 length: 14 residues. After removal of 5 bases from V and 6 bases from J, the junction contained 7 bases not matched to a gene. CDR3 sequence: CASSRTGTGHGYTF. In nucleotides, the CDR3 is TGTGCCAGCAGCCGAACTGGGACAGGGCATGGCTACACCTTC.

This chain uses TRBV6-5 with TRBJ2-7; possible D gene TRBD2, 6 bases. The germline CDR1 and CDR2 sequences are MNHEY and SVGAGI. CDR3 length equals 14 residues. With 6 bases removed from V and 6 bases from J, the gap between germline ends came to 18 bases. DNA for the CDR3: TGTGCCAGCAGGGGGGGATCCCGGTCAACCGAGCAGTACTTC. Protein: CASRGGSRSTEQYF.

CDR3 in amino acids: CASSPRGDTDTQYF. CDR3 DNA sequence: TGTGCCAGCTCACCACGGGGCGACACAGATACGCAGTATTTT. The rearrangement uses TRBV18 and TRBJ2-3; tentative D call: TRBD1 (5 bases). Trimming took off 1 base at V and 2 bases at J, with 7 bases between the two ends. The CDR3 is 14 residues long. The germline V gene encodes CDR1 KGHSH and CDR2 LQKENI.

The J gene is TRBJ2-7, the V gene TRBV28; the D is unclear. Germline-derived CDR1 and CDR2 are MDHEN and SYDVKM. The germline V and J ends were trimmed by 6 bases and 0 bases, with 6 bases remaining between them. The CDR3 consists of 12 residues. The CDR3 DNA reads TGTGCCAGCAGACAGAACTCCTACGAGCAGTACTTC. Translating it yields CASRQNSYEQYF. The full variable domain, its missing parts supplied by reference TRBV28 and TRBJ2-7, is DVKVTQSSRYLVKRTGEKVFLECVQDMDHENMFWYRQDPGLGLRLIYFSYDVKMKEKGDIPEGYSVSREKKERFSLILESASTNQTSMYLCASRQNSYEQYFGPGTRLTVT.

V usage is TRBV11-3 and J usage is TRBJ2-1, with 8 bases matching TRBD2. Trimming cost V 5 bases and J 2 bases; bases outside gene matches: 8. The V gene's germline CDR1 is SGHNT and CDR2 YENEEA. CDR3 length: 16 residues. DNA for the CDR3: TGTGCCAGCAGCCCGGGAGGGGGGATCGCCTACAATGAGCAGTTCTTC. Translated: CASSPGGGIAYNEQFF. The variable domain in full, completed from reference TRBV11-3 and TRBJ2-1, reads EAGVVQSPRYKIIEKKQPVAFWCNPISGHNTLYWYLQNLGQGPELLIRYENEEAVDDSQLPKDRFSAERLKGVDSTLKIQPAELGDSAVYLCASSPGGGIAYNEQFFGPGTRLTVL.

The chain combines TRBV7-9 with TRBJ1-2; 10 nucleotides align to TRBD1. V shed 5 bases, J shed 2 bases, and the junction held 5 bases outside the gene matches. The CDR3 loop spans 15 amino acids. Germline V gene data show CDR1 as SEHNR and CDR2 as FQNEAQ (reference sequence). CDR3 coding DNA: TGTGCCAGCAGCCTCCGACAGGGGGCGAACTATGGCTACACCTTC. It codes for CASSLRQGANYGYTF. The variable domain in full, completed from reference TRBV7-9 and TRBJ1-2, reads DTGVSQNPRHKITKRGQNVTFRCDPISEHNRLYWYRQTLGQGPEFLTYFQNEAQLEKSRLLSDRFSAERPKGSFSTLEIQRTEQGDSAMYLCASSLRQGANYGYTFGSGTRLTVV.

The chain has TRBV7-2 and TRBJ2-1; D gene ambiguous. This CDR3 spans 16 amino acids. Germline V lookup: CDR1 SGHTA, CDR2 FQGNSA. V was shortened by 3 bases and J by 4 bases, with 16 bases between the two germline ends. The CDR3 DNA is TGTGCCAGCAGCTTCAGTCCGCCTAGTGGGTACAATGAGCAGTTCTTC. Translating it yields CASSFSPPSGYNEQFF. Supplemented by reference TRBV7-2 and TRBJ2-1, the full variable domain reads GAGVSQSPSNKVTEKGKDVELRCDPISGHTALYWYRQSLGQGLEFLIYFQGNSAPDKSGLPSDRFSAERTGGSVSTLTIQRTQQEDSAVYLCASSFSPPSGYNEQFFGPGTRLTVL.